Presented here are 18 T cell receptor beta chains from one specimen sequenced in a study of shared clonotypes between healthy human individuals. Some clones are missing from TCRdb's copy, which holds only in-frame ones; the method was immunoSEQ multiplex PCR. This sample yields about 2.4 million clones, of which over 85% are seen a single time; around 0.4% belongs to the top ten. Sequenced input: naive CD4+ T cells from PBMCs. Indicated subset: CD45RA+ positively selected. The receptors here all came from a man aged 18 to 30 in good health. Some clones in this sample may be carry-over from other donors' samples.

The rearrangement uses TRBV4-1 and TRBJ1-3; tentatively, D is TRBD1 (6 bases). The CDR3 consists of 14 residues. The ends were cut back, 4 bases at V and 2 bases at J, with 9 bases in the middle. CDR1 is MGHRA and CDR2 is YSYEKL in the germline V gene. The CDR3 coding sequence is TGCGCCAGCAGCCGAGGACAGACTGGAAACACCATATATTTT. Its protein product is CASSRGQTGNTIYF.

This rearrangement joins TRBV5-4 to TRBJ1-2; D is unclear. The V end lost 1 base, the J end lost 5 bases, and 9 bases lay between the germline ends. The CDR3 contains 13 residues. The germline gives CDR1 SGHNT, CDR2 YYREEE (reference sequence). The CDR3 here is CASSLSHFYGYTF. CDR3 DNA: TGTGCCAGCAGCTTGTCTCACTTTTATGGCTACACCTTC.

The genes are TRBV5-4 and TRBJ2-3; D ambiguous. The CDR3 extends over 14 amino acids. Deletions cut 0 bases from V and 7 bases from J, with 12 bases between. Per the germline V gene, CDR1 is SGHNT and CDR2 is YYREEE (reference sequence). CDR3 sequence reads: CASSLERSIHTQYF. Here the CDR3 DNA reads TGTGCCAGCAGCTTGGAGCGATCCATCCATACGCAGTATTTT.

This chain uses TRBV28 with TRBJ2-5; no clear D. V lost 10 bases to trimming and J lost 1 base, with 7 bases between them. Germline CDR1 MDHEN, CDR2 SYDVKM. CDR3 length: 11 residues. Here the CDR3 DNA reads TGTGCCACCCAAGCCCAAGAGACCCAGTACTTC. This translates into CATQAQETQYF. The variable domain in full, with the rest retrieved from reference TRBV28 and TRBJ2-5, is DVKVTQSSRYLVKRTGEKVFLECVQDMDHENMFWYRQDPGLGLRLIYFSYDVKMKEKGDIPEGYSVSREKKERFSLILESASTNQTSMYLCATQAQETQYFGPGTRLLVL.

V and J are TRBV28 and TRBJ2-7, with TRBD2 matching over 8 bases. CDR3 length equals 16 residues. Germline V gene data show CDR1 as MDHEN and CDR2 as SYDVKM. V lost 3 bases to trimming and J lost 6 bases; unmatched junction nucleotides: 13. CDR3 sequence: CASSFEGAGGRGEQYF. DNA of the CDR3: TGTGCCAGCAGTTTTGAAGGTGCGGGGGGCCGGGGCGAGCAGTACTTC.

V and J are TRBV28 and TRBJ2-5, with D unresolved. CDR3 length: 14 residues. Germline CDR1 and CDR2: MDHEN and SYDVKM. The V end was cut by 2 bases, the J end by 7 bases, with 14 bases between. CDR3 coding DNA: TGTGCCAGCAGTTTAGGCGGCAGCTCGGGGACCCAGTACTTC. As protein: CASSLGGSSGTQYF.

This sequence joins TRBV18 and TRBJ2-3, with D perhaps TRBD1 (6 bases). The CDR3 has 15 residues. V dropped 5 bases and J dropped 2 bases, with 14 bases sitting between them. Per the germline V gene, CDR1 is KGHSH and CDR2 is LQKENI. The CDR3: CASSNLQGHTDTQYF. Written as DNA, the CDR3 is TGTGCCAGCTCAAATTTGCAGGGGCACACAGATACGCAGTATTTT. Full variable domain (remainder filled in from reference TRBV18 and TRBJ2-3): NAGVMQNPRHLVRRRGQEARLRCSPMKGHSHVYWYRQLPEEGLKFMVYLQKENIIDESGMPKERFSAEFPKEGPSILRIQQVVRGDSAAYFCASSNLQGHTDTQYFGPGTRLTVL.

The chain combines TRBV5-6 with TRBJ2-5; D assignment may be TRBD1 or TRBD2 (5 bases each). CDR1 is SGHDT and CDR2 is YYEEEE in the germline V gene. The ends were cut back, 6 bases at V and 14 bases at J, with 35 bases in the middle. This CDR3 region has 17 residues. Written as DNA, the CDR3 is TGTGCCAGCATGGGGTTTCGGGACGGATATTCCAAGAGAACGAACTACTTC. It specifies CASMGFRDGYSKRTNYF.

This clone occurred once. This CDR3 reads CASSYSRGTAQETQYF. As DNA, the CDR3 is TGTGCCAGCAGTTACTCGAGAGGGACAGCTCAAGAGACCCAGTACTTC. The chain recombines TRBV6-5 with TRBJ2-5, with 7 bases lining up with TRBD1. Unmatched junction bases numbered 6, after V lost 0 bases and J lost 2 bases. Germline lookup yields CDR1 MNHEY and CDR2 SVGAGI. The CDR3 sequence is 16 residues long.

The V gene is TRBV6-8, the J gene TRBJ2-7; 9 nucleotides line up with TRBD2. CDR1 and CDR2 from the germline V gene are MNHGY and SAAAGT. The J segment lost 0 bases and the V segment lost 6 bases, leaving 3 bases of the junction unmatched. CDR3 size: 14 residues. The CDR3 is CASRRLADSYEQYF. As DNA, the CDR3 is TGTGCCAGCAGAAGACTAGCGGACTCCTACGAGCAGTACTTC.

The V and J genes are TRBV6-5 and TRBJ2-7, with D possibly matching TRBD2 (6 bases). Trimming pared 7 bases from V and 6 bases from J, leaving 13 bases between. Per the germline V gene, CDR1 is MNHEY and CDR2 is SVGAGI. This CDR3 contains 12 residues. This CDR3 is CASMARGGEQYF. DNA of the CDR3: TGTGCCAGCATGGCCCGGGGAGGCGAGCAGTACTTC.

The CDR3 DNA reads TGTGCCAGCTCACCCTTCGGGACACCTAACACTGAAGCTTTCTTT. As protein: CASSPFGTPNTEAFF. The J gene is TRBJ1-1, the V gene TRBV18; tentative D call: TRBD1 (6 bases). Deletions cut 3 bases from V and 2 bases from J, with 13 bases between. CDR3 size: 15 residues. From germline, CDR1 is KGHSH and CDR2 LQKENI.

The J gene is TRBJ1-2, the V gene TRBV6-5; D is possibly TRBD1 (6 bases). The CDR3 length is 14 residues. Trimming stripped 6 bases from V and 4 bases from J, with 15 bases between. Germline lookup yields CDR1 MNHEY and CDR2 SVGAGI. The CDR3 coding sequence is TGTGCCAGCAGAAAACAGGGAGACCCCTATGGCTACACCTTC. Its translation is CASRKQGDPYGYTF.

The rearrangement uses TRBV6-5 and TRBJ2-5; possible D gene TRBD2, 7 bases. V lost 7 bases to trimming and J lost 7 bases, with 16 bases between them. The germline V gene encodes CDR1 MNHEY and CDR2 SVGAGI. This CDR3 is 13 amino acids long. The CDR3 nucleotides read TGTGCCAGCAAGGTGCAGGGAGGGGGGACCCAGTACTTC. The encoded protein is CASKVQGGGTQYF.

The count of this clone is one. This sequence joins TRBV11-2 and TRBJ2-7; 8 bases map to TRBD2. J lost 2 bases, V lost 5 bases, and 5 bases had no gene match. CDR3 length: 14 amino acids. Per the germline V gene, CDR1 is SGHAT and CDR2 is FQNNGV. DNA for the CDR3: TGTGCCAGCAGCCTGACTAGCGCGGCCTACGAGCAGTACTTC. Encoded protein: CASSLTSAAYEQYF. Supplemented by reference TRBV11-2 and TRBJ2-7, the full variable domain reads EAGVAQSPRYKIIEKRQSVAFWCNPISGHATLYWYQQILGQGPKLLIQFQNNGVVDDSQLPKDRFSAERLKGVDSTLKIQPAKLEDSAVYLCASSLTSAAYEQYFGPGTRLTVT.

The rearrangement joins TRBV30 to TRBJ2-1; D uncertain. V gave up 2 bases and J gave up 5 bases, with 13 bases separating them. Germline V gene sequence: CDR1 GTSNPN, CDR2 SVGIG (reference sequence). The CDR3 is made up of 14 amino acids. Here the CDR3 DNA reads TGTGCCTGGAGTCGTGGGGTTTGGGACAATGAGCAGTTCTTC. This gives the protein CAWSRGVWDNEQFF.

The J gene is TRBJ2-2, the V gene TRBV4-3; 7 positions match TRBD2. The V gene end was trimmed by 2 bases and the J gene end by 0 bases; junction bases not matched to a gene: 6. This CDR3 comprises 17 residues. Looked up from germline, CDR1 is LGHNA and CDR2 is YSLEER. CDR3 region: CASSQFGLAANTGELFF. CDR3 sequence (DNA): TGCGCCAGCAGCCAATTCGGGCTAGCGGCGAACACCGGGGAGCTGTTTTTT.

This rearrangement joins TRBV5-3 to TRBJ2-7; D ambiguous. TRBV5-3 belongs to the ORF category, with a function that is uncertain. CDR3 size: 15 residues. V gave up 1 base and J gave up 5 bases, with 16 bases separating them. CDR3 bases: TGTGCCAGAAGCTTGTTGAAGGGAAAGTGGGACGAGCAGTACTTC. This encodes CARSLLKGKWDEQYF.